Each of the 22 T cell receptor beta chains below was sequenced from the same sample in a study of cytomegalovirus exposure and HLA in healthy donors (dated by TCRdb to 2017 to 2019). Receptor amplification or capture employed the immunoSEQ multiplex PCR assay. This is the immuneACCESS table as TCRdb keeps it, with only in-frame sequences that have V and J called. A part of the clones is gone; compared with another copy, unresolved V genes explain less than half, and the rest is unexplained. The sample table contains about 120,000 clones; only one count was recorded for roughly 90% of them. About 6.3% of the sample is taken by the ten largest. Sequencing was done on a sample of PBMCs. The receptor set was obtained from a young woman in good health and CMV-seropositive.

V usage is TRBV6-1 and J usage is TRBJ2-1; 8 bases line up with TRBD2. With V trimmed by 7 bases and J by 15 bases, 20 bases remained unmatched. The length of the CDR3 is 15 residues. CDR1 MNHNS and CDR2 SASEGT come from the germline V gene. The CDR3 protein is CASTPRGTRGLDRFF. CDR3 DNA: TGTGCCAGCACCCCCCGGGGGACTCGGGGACTAGATCGGTTCTTC.

This chain uses TRBV15 with TRBJ2-7, with D uncertain. Germline CDR1 is LNHNV and CDR2 is YYDKDF (reference sequence). Between the trimmed V and J ends, which lost 0 bases and 7 bases, there was a span of 22 bases. The CDR3 has 17 residues. For the CDR3, the DNA is TGTGCCACCAGCAGAGATCAAGAAGTACTTTTTCTAGGAGAGCAGTACTTC. Its protein product is CATSRDQEVLFLGEQYF.

The chain recombines TRBV6-5 with TRBJ1-2; 10 positions match TRBD1. This CDR3 comprises 15 residues. With 0 bases clipped from V and 7 bases from J, the junction kept 5 bases outside the gene matches. Looked up from germline, CDR1 is MNHEY and CDR2 is SVGAGI. CDR3 coding DNA: TGTGCCAGCAGTTACTCAGACAGGGGGCAAGGTGGCTACACCTTC. Translating it yields CASSYSDRGQGGYTF.

J is TRBJ2-3 and V is TRBV7-2; TRBD2 might be the D (6 bases). Germline V gene lookup returns CDR1 SGHTA and CDR2 FQGNSA. The CDR3 runs to 15 residues. Deletions cut 5 bases from V and 1 base from J, with 13 bases between. CDR3 nucleotide sequence: TGTGCCAGCAGCCCCCGGCGGGGTGGCACAGATACGCAGTATTTT. Amino acid sequence: CASSPRRGGTDTQYF.

The chain combines TRBV19 with TRBJ1-1, with TRBD1 identical over 7 bases. Germline assignment: CDR1 LNHDA and CDR2 SQIVND (reference sequence). Unmatched junction bases numbered 11, after V lost 3 bases and J lost 4 bases. CDR3 length: 16 amino acids. CDR3 sequence: CASSIRQGQRGTEAFF. The CDR3 nucleotides read TGTGCCAGTAGTATTCGGCAGGGACAGAGGGGCACTGAAGCTTTCTTT. Together with reference TRBV19 and TRBJ1-1, the CDR3 gives the full variable domain: DGGITQSPKYLFRKEGQNVTLSCEQNLNHDAMYWYRQDPGQGLRLIYYSQIVNDFQKGDIAEGYSVSREKKESFPLTVTSAQKNPTAFYLCASSIRQGQRGTEAFFGQGTRLTVV.

DNA of the CDR3: TGTGCCAGCTCACCAACGACAGGGGTGGGCACAGATACGCAGTATTTT. It yields the protein CASSPTTGVGTDTQYF. The chain carries TRBV18 and TRBJ2-3, with 8 bases aligning to TRBD1. V trimming: 2 bases; J trimming: 1 base; junction bases outside the gene matches: 5. There are 16 residues in the CDR3. CDR1 is KGHSH and CDR2 is LQKENI in the germline V gene.

The chain combines TRBV6-6 with TRBJ2-2; the match to TRBD2 covers 9 bases. Trimming took 7 bases from V and 6 from J; bases not matched to a gene: 6. This CDR3 contains 14 residues. Germline CDR1 MNHNY, CDR2 SVGAGI (reference sequence). CDR3 bases: TGTGCCAGCACCTATAGCGGGAGTGCCGGGGAGCTGTTTTTT. Translation: CASTYSGSAGELFF.

This chain connects TRBV7-2 to TRBJ1-5, with D possibly matching TRBD1 (6 bases). The CDR3 sequence is 15 residues long. Per the germline V gene, CDR1 is SGHTA and CDR2 is FQGNSA. The V end was cut by 1 base, the J end by 6 bases, with 13 bases between. CDR3 sequence reads: CASSLEGGLFQPQHF. CDR3 DNA: TGTGCCAGCAGCTTAGAAGGGGGTCTCTTTCAGCCCCAGCATTTT.

The J gene is TRBJ1-2, the V gene TRBV7-9; D call uncertain. The germline V gene has CDR1 SEHNR and CDR2 FQNEAQ (reference sequence). V was shortened by 4 bases and J by 3 bases, with 12 bases between the two germline ends. There are 14 residues in the CDR3. The CDR3 nucleotides are TGTGCCAGCAGCTCCGCGGGGATTGACTATGGCTACACCTTC. Translation: CASSSAGIDYGYTF.

The chain links TRBV29-1 to TRBJ2-1, with 9 bases aligning to TRBD2. J lost 2 bases, V lost 6 bases, and 8 bases had no gene match. The CDR3 is 15 residues long. CDR1 is SQVTM and CDR2 is ANQGSEA in the germline V gene. CDR3 in DNA: TGCAGCGTCGCCATGACTAGCGGAGCCTACAATGAGCAGTTCTTC. It codes for CSVAMTSGAYNEQFF.

J is TRBJ2-3 and V is TRBV6-1; the D gene is possibly TRBD1 (5 bases). Germline V gives CDR1 MNHNS, CDR2 SASEGT. The germline V and J ends were trimmed by 0 bases and 2 bases, with 12 bases remaining between them. CDR3 length: 16 amino acids. In DNA form, the CDR3 reads TGTGCCAGCAGTGAAGCGCAGGGCGGCCTCACAGATACGCAGTATTTT. Amino acid sequence: CASSEAQGGLTDTQYF.

The V and J genes are TRBV29-1 and TRBJ2-6; D unresolved. Per the germline V gene, CDR1 is SQVTM and CDR2 is ANQGSEA. V was pared by 4 bases and J by 0 bases, with 13 bases between. CDR3 length equals 16 residues. CDR3 loop: CSVAQKMISGANVLTF. CDR3 nucleotides: TGCAGCGTTGCCCAGAAAATGATCTCTGGGGCCAACGTCCTGACTTTC.

This chain uses TRBV5-1 with TRBJ2-3; D is possibly TRBD1 (6 bases). This CDR3 contains 15 residues. Germline assignment: CDR1 SGHRS and CDR2 YFSETQ. V lost 0 bases and J lost 6, with 14 bases in between. The CDR3 DNA sequence: TGCGCCAGCAGCTTGGGGGGACATGGGGGCGATACGCAGTATTTT. Protein: CASSLGGHGGDTQYF.

This clone was counted only a few times. The CDR3 reads CSVYASGRSFYNEQFF. The CDR3 DNA follows: TGCAGCGTTTACGCTAGCGGGAGGAGCTTCTACAATGAGCAGTTCTTC. The gene calls are TRBV29-1 and TRBJ2-1; 11 nucleotides line up with TRBD2. Trimming removed 5 bases from V and 3 bases from J; junction bases left unmatched: 9. The CDR3 totals 16 residues. In germline, CDR1 is SQVTM, CDR2 ANQGSEA.

Regarding this clone: The same CDR3 arises from other DNA sequences in this sample as well. This chain connects TRBV4-1 to TRBJ1-1; no clear D gene. The CDR3 spans 13 residues. V lost 1 base and J lost 5, with 8 bases in between. Germline V gene lookup returns CDR1 MGHRA and CDR2 YSYEKL. Written as DNA, the CDR3 is TGCGCCAGCAGCCAAGGAGGGCGGACTGAAGCTTTCTTT. Amino acid sequence: CASSQGGRTEAFF.

This chain uses TRBV12-5 with TRBJ1-1, with 7 bases aligning to TRBD1. The V segment lost 0 bases and the J segment 4 bases; nucleotides outside the gene matches: 5. CDR1 and CDR2 (germline): LGHNT, FRNRAP. CDR3 size: 15 residues. CDR3 loop: CASGLVLNRGTEAFF. The CDR3 DNA follows: TGTGCTAGTGGTTTGGTACTGAACAGGGGCACTGAAGCTTTCTTT.

The rearrangement links TRBV30 to TRBJ1-2, with 9 nucleotides matching TRBD1. The germline CDR1 and CDR2 sequences are GTSNPN and SVGIG (reference sequence). Trimming cost V 4 bases and J 7 bases; bases outside gene matches: 10. This CDR3 is 14 amino acids long. CDR3 in DNA: TGTGCCTGGAAAAACCCGGGACAGGGATCTGGCTACACCTTC. This encodes CAWKNPGQGSGYTF. Full variable domain (rest looked up from reference TRBV30 and TRBJ1-2): SQTIHQWPATLVQPVGSPLSLECTVEGTSNPNLYWYRQAAGRGLQLLFYSVGIGQISSEVPQNLSASRPQDRQFILSSKKLLLSDSGFYLCAWKNPGQGSGYTFGSGTRLTVV.

This chain uses TRBV7-9 with TRBJ1-4, with D perhaps TRBD1 (5 bases). This CDR3 is 17 amino acids long. Trimming pared 4 bases from V and 0 bases from J, leaving 15 bases between. CDR1 is SEHNR, CDR2 FQNEAQ, per germline (reference sequence). The CDR3 here is CASSSAGLGSTNEKLFF. In DNA form, the CDR3 reads TGTGCCAGCAGCTCAGCGGGACTGGGGTCAACTAATGAAAAACTGTTTTTT. The variable domain in full, with the rest retrieved from reference TRBV7-9 and TRBJ1-4, is DTGVSQNPRHKITKRGQNVTFRCDPISEHNRLYWYRQTLGQGPEFLTYFQNEAQLEKSRLLSDRFSAERPKGSFSTLEIQRTEQGDSAMYLCASSSAGLGSTNEKLFFGSGTQLSVL.

The rearrangement joins TRBV11-3 to TRBJ2-3, with TRBD2 matching 12 bases. This CDR3 is 15 amino acids long. V shed 1 base, J shed 4 bases, and the junction held 0 bases outside the gene matches. Germline CDR1 reads SGHNT; CDR2 reads YENEEA. The CDR3 spells CASSLGLAGADTQYF. The CDR3 nucleotides read TGTGCCAGCAGCTTAGGACTAGCGGGAGCAGATACGCAGTATTTT.

The chain has TRBV2 and TRBJ1-2; no clear D. Trimming stripped 10 bases from V and 4 bases from J, with 13 bases between. The CDR3 sequence is 12 residues long. Germline V CDR1 and CDR2: SNHLY, FYNNEI. The CDR3 spells CATWERSYGYTF. CDR3 sequence (DNA): TGTGCCACTTGGGAGAGAAGCTATGGCTACACCTTC. The full variable domain, rest sourced from reference TRBV2 and TRBJ1-2, is EPEVTQTPSHQVTQMGQEVILRCVPISNHLYFYWYRQILGQKVEFLVSFYNNEISEKSEIFDDQFSVERPDGSNFTLKIRSTKLEDSAMYFCATWERSYGYTFGSGTRLTVV.

The rearrangement links TRBV11-2 to TRBJ1-2; D gene ambiguous. Germline CDR1 SGHAT, CDR2 FQNNGV. Trimming stripped 3 bases from V and 5 bases from J, with 16 bases between. The CDR3 has 15 residues. The CDR3 nucleotides read TGTGCCAGCAGCTTTCCATCGGGAACTTTATATGGCTACACCTTC. It is translated as CASSFPSGTLYGYTF.

The genes are TRBV5-1 and TRBJ2-1, with 7 positions matching TRBD1. V was clipped by 4 bases and J by 4 bases; unmatched bases: 2. The CDR3 length is 13 residues. CDR1 is SGHRS, CDR2 YFSETQ, per germline. CDR3 loop: CASSVGQYNEQFF. The CDR3 DNA reads TGCGCCAGCAGCGTGGGACAGTACAATGAGCAGTTCTTC.